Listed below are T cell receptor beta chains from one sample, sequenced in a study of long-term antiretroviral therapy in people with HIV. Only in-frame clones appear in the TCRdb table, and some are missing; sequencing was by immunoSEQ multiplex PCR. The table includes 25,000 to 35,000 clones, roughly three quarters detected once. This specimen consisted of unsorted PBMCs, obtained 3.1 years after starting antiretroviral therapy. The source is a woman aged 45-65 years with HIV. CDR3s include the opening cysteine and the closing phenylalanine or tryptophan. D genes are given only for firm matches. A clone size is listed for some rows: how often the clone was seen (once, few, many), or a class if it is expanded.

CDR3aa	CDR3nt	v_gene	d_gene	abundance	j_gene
CASSLTGNTEAFF	TGTGCCAGCAGTTTAACCGGGAACACTGAAGCTTTCTTT	TRBV6-6	NA	NA	TRBJ1-1
CASSYGTGDGYTF	TGTGCCAGTAGTTACGGGACAGGGGATGGCTACACCTTC	TRBV19	TRBD1	NA	TRBJ1-2
CASSLEGQGLDTQYF	TGCGCCAGCAGCTTGGAGGGACAGGGGTTAGATACGCAGTATTTT	TRBV5-1	TRBD1	NA	TRBJ2-3
CASSESWTAHYGYTF	TGCGCCAGCAGTGAGTCGTGGACGGCCCACTATGGCTACACCTTC	TRBV10-2	NA	NA	TRBJ1-2
CATSRDAGPGVISPLHF	TGTGCCACCAGCAGAGATGCGGGGCCCGGGGTGATATCACCCCTCCACTTT	TRBV15	NA	NA	TRBJ1-6
CSVSRALTEAFF	TGCAGCGTATCGAGGGCCCTCACTGAAGCTTTCTTT	TRBV29-1	NA	NA	TRBJ1-1
CASSPLEIRGYGYTF	TGTGCCAGCTCACCCTTGGAAATTAGGGGCTATGGCTACACCTTC	TRBV18	NA	NA	TRBJ1-2
CASNLATGPFEAFF	TGTGCCAGTAACCTAGCGACAGGTCCCTTTGAAGCTTTCTTT	TRBV19	NA	once	TRBJ1-1
CASSVTSGGAKYF	TGTGCCAGTAGTGTAACTAGCGGGGGGGCAAAGTACTTC	TRBV19	TRBD2	NA	TRBJ2-7
CASSQAPTPTQETQYF	TGCGCCAGCAGCCAAGCGCCGACACCTACCCAAGAGACCCAGTACTTC	TRBV4-1	NA	NA	TRBJ2-5
CASSVGGRGANVLTF	TGTGCCAGCAGCGTTGGAGGGCGCGGGGCCAACGTCCTGACTTTC	TRBV9	NA	once	TRBJ2-6
CASSATHEKLFF	TGTGCCAGCAGCGCGACGCATGAAAAACTGTTTTTT	TRBV9	NA	few	TRBJ1-4
CASSQGLAPLHF	TGCGCCAGCAGCCAAGGACTGGCACCCCTCCACTTT	TRBV4-1	NA	few	TRBJ1-6
CASSLAGAGIIQYF	TGTGCCAGCAGCTTAGCAGGTGCCGGCATAATCCAGTACTTC	TRBV7-2	NA	NA	TRBJ2-5
CASSYTGNSPLHF	TGTGCCAGCAGTTATACGGGGAATTCACCCCTCCACTTT	TRBV27	NA	few	TRBJ1-6
CASSPQDGGSSYNSPLHF	TGCGCCAGCAGCCCTCAGGACGGGGGGAGCTCCTATAATTCACCCCTCCACTTT	TRBV4-1	NA	NA	TRBJ1-6
CASSLELAGGPGANVLTF	TGTGCCAGCAGCTTGGAGCTAGCGGGGGGCCCTGGGGCCAACGTCCTGACTTTC	TRBV5-4	TRBD2	once	TRBJ2-6
CASSPPGARENTIYF	TGTGCCAGCTCACCACCGGGGGCCCGTGAAAACACCATATATTTT	TRBV18	NA	NA	TRBJ1-3
CASSLGRDREFADTQYF	TGTGCCAGCAGCTTAGGCCGGGACAGGGAGTTCGCAGATACGCAGTATTTT	TRBV13	TRBD1	NA	TRBJ2-3
CASSPPGTGILSPLHF	TGTGCCAGCTCACCCCCCGGGACAGGAATTTTATCACCCCTCCACTTT	TRBV18	TRBD1	few	TRBJ1-6
CASSAGQPYGETQYF	TGTGCCAGCAGCGCGGGACAGCCCTATGGAGAGACCCAGTACTTC	TRBV7-9	NA	NA	TRBJ2-5
CASNKQGSTEAFF	TGTGCCAGCAATAAACAGGGGTCCACTGAAGCTTTCTTT	TRBV6-5	TRBD1	few	TRBJ1-1
CASSDPGPHEKLFF	TGTGCCAGCAGCGATCCGGGACCTCATGAAAAACTGTTTTTT	TRBV6-6	NA	once	TRBJ1-4
CASSSRQSLNTEAFF	TGTGCCAGCAGCTCCCGACAGTCCCTGAACACTGAAGCTTTCTTT	TRBV5-4	NA	NA	TRBJ1-1
CSVEVQAGKTGELFF	TGCAGCGTTGAGGTACAAGCGGGGAAAACCGGGGAGCTGTTTTTT	TRBV29-1	TRBD2	NA	TRBJ2-2
CASSPGPNNSPLHF	TGTGCCAGCAGCCCTGGACCAAATAATTCACCCCTCCACTTT	TRBV5-5	NA	NA	TRBJ1-6
CASSDGWEAYGYTF	TGTGCCAGCAGTGATGGGTGGGAAGCCTATGGCTACACCTTC	TRBV6-1	NA	NA	TRBJ1-2
CASSQDRYYGYTF	TGTGCCAGCAGCCAAGACCGATACTATGGCTACACCTTC	TRBV14	NA	few	TRBJ1-2
CASGLIRGGGETQYF	TGTGCTAGTGGTTTGATCCGGGGGGGCGGAGAGACCCAGTACTTC	TRBV12-5	TRBD2	NA	TRBJ2-5
CASSAQSSYNSPLHF	TGTGCCAGCAGTGCACAGAGCTCCTATAATTCACCCCTCCACTTT	TRBV25-1	NA	NA	TRBJ1-6
CASSYSSMGLNEQFF	TGTGCCAGCAGTTACTCGAGTATGGGGCTCAATGAGCAGTTCTTC	TRBV6-5	NA	NA	TRBJ2-1
CSVVTGGYEQYF	TGCAGCGTTGTGACGGGGGGCTACGAGCAGTACTTC	TRBV29-1	TRBD2	NA	TRBJ2-7
CASSVPGPDNSPLHF	TGTGCCAGCAGTGTACCGGGACCCGATAATTCACCCCTCCACTTT	TRBV25-1	NA	few	TRBJ1-6
CASSLFPASTDTQYF	TGTGCCAGCAGCTTGTTTCCTGCCAGCACAGATACGCAGTATTTT	TRBV11-3	NA	NA	TRBJ2-3
CASSFRVTYEQYF	TGTGCCAGCAGCTTCCGGGTCACCTACGAGCAGTACTTC	TRBV7-3	NA	NA	TRBJ2-7
CASSYRSSYNEQFF	TGTGCCAGCAGTTACAGAAGCTCCTACAATGAGCAGTTCTTC	TRBV6-6	NA	NA	TRBJ2-1
CASSMGTSPYNSPLHF	TGTGCCAGTAGTATGGGGACAAGCCCCTATAATTCACCCCTCCACTTT	TRBV19	NA	NA	TRBJ1-6
CASSLGRDTEAFF	TGTGCCAGCAGCTTGGGACGCGACACTGAAGCTTTCTTT	TRBV5-4	NA	NA	TRBJ1-1
CASSSRYTGELFF	TGTGCCAGCAGCTCCCGGTACACCGGGGAGCTGTTTTTT	TRBV9	NA	NA	TRBJ2-2
CASSLYRRQEGYTF	TGTGCCAGCAGCTTATACAGGAGGCAGGAGGGCTACACCTTC	TRBV7-2	NA	once	TRBJ1-2
CASQDGYNQPQHF	TGTGCCAGCCAAGACGGATACAATCAGCCCCAGCATTTT	TRBV6-5	NA	NA	TRBJ1-5
CASSLGSAGLSNQPQHF	TGTGCCAGCAGCTTAGGTTCAGCAGGGCTCAGCAATCAGCCCCAGCATTTT	TRBV7-8	NA	NA	TRBJ1-5
CASSPLGDPNEKLFF	TGTGCCAGCAGCCCCCTGGGGGACCCTAATGAAAAACTGTTTTTT	TRBV2	NA	NA	TRBJ1-4
CASSRDRGNTEAFF	TGTGCCAGCAGCCGGGACAGGGGGAACACTGAAGCTTTCTTT	TRBV7-8	TRBD1	NA	TRBJ1-1
CASSQDRGNSPLHF	TGTGCCAGCAGTCAAGACAGGGGAAATTCACCCCTCCACTTT	TRBV6-5	TRBD1	once	TRBJ1-6
CASRRAGLAGETQYF	TGTGCCAGTAGAAGAGCGGGACTAGCGGGTGAGACCCAGTACTTC	TRBV19	TRBD2	NA	TRBJ2-5
CASRRGLTVELFF	TGTGCCAGCAGGAGGGGTCTAACAGTAGAACTGTTTTTT	TRBV6-1	NA	NA	TRBJ1-4
CAWSVRPRQKSDTQYF	TGTGCCTGGAGTGTACGCCCCCGGCAGAAGTCAGATACGCAGTATTTT	TRBV30	NA	NA	TRBJ2-3
CASSVGRGNQETQYF	TGTGCCAGCAGCGTAGGTAGGGGGAACCAAGAGACCCAGTACTTC	TRBV9	NA	NA	TRBJ2-5
CASRQGADEKLFF	TGTGCCAGCCGACAGGGCGCGGATGAAAAACTGTTTTTT	TRBV30	TRBD1	NA	TRBJ1-4
CASSLQGQGNTIYF	TGTGCCAGCAGCTTACAGGGTCAAGGAAACACCATATATTTT	TRBV7-3	NA	NA	TRBJ1-3
CAYRGISRTGELFF	TGTGCCTACAGAGGGATTTCACGCACCGGGGAGCTGTTTTTT	TRBV30	NA	NA	TRBJ2-2
CASSPGALNTGELFF	TGCGCCAGCAGTCCAGGGGCCTTGAACACCGGGGAGCTGTTTTTT	TRBV5-1	NA	NA	TRBJ2-2
CASSELSYEQYF	TGTGCCAGCAGTGAACTCTCCTACGAGCAGTACTTC	TRBV2	NA	NA	TRBJ2-7